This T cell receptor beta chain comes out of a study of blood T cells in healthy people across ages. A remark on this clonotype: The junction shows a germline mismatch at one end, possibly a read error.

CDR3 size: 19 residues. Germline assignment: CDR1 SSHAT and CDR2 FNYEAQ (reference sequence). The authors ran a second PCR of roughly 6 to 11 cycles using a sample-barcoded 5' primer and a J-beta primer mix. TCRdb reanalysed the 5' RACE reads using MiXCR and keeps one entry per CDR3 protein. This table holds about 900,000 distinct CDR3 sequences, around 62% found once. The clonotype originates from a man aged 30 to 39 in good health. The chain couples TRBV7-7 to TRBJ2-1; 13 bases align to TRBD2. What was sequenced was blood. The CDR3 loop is CASSLRSAGTSGEYNEQFF. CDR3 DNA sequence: TGTGCTAGCAGCTTACGTTCAGCCGGGACTAGCGGGGAGTACAATGAGCAGTTCTTC.